This T cell receptor beta chain was documented in a study of chemoradiotherapy in HPV16-positive cancers. With respect to this clone: Its antigen is not known.

Findings of the study overall: Functional assays defining HPV-specific T cells used only a couple of HPV16-positive patients. Candidate HPV-specific clones and E7-related TCR motifs grew in tumor during treatment.

Trimming removed 6 bases from V and 7 bases from J, with 19 bases in between. The CDR3 has 15 residues. CDR1 and CDR2 from the germline V gene are LNHDA and SQIVND (reference sequence). Using immunoSEQ multiplex PCR, the repertoire was profiled, and TCRdb retains in-frame clones only, with some absent. The sample lists around 2,600 clones, 79% occurring once. The receptor's source is a human donor with HPV-associated anogenital cancer. The specimen comprised tumor tissue, sampled from a patient who underwent chemoradiotherapy. The gene calls are TRBV19 and TRBJ1-5, with D possibly TRBD1 on 5 matching bases. CDR3 residues: CASSFRNRLGQPQHF. The DNA for the CDR3 is TGTGCCAGTAGCTTCCGGAACAGGCTTGGGCAGCCCCAGCATTTT.